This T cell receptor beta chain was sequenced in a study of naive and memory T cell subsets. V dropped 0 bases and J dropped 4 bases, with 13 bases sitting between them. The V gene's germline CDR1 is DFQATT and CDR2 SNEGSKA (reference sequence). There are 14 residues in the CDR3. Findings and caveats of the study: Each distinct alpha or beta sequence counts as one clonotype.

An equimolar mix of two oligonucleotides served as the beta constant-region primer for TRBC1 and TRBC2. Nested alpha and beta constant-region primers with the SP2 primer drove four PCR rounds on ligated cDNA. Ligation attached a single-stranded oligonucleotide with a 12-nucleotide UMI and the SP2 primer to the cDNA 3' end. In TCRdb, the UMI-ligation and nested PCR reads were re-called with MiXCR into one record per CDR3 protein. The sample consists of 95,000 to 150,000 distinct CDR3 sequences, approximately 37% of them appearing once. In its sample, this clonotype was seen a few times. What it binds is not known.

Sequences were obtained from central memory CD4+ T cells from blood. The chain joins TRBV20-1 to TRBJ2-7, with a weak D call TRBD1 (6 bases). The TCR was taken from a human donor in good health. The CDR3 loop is CSARDRDRRYEQYF. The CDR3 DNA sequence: TGCAGTGCTAGAGATCGAGACAGGCGATACGAGCAGTACTTC.